This T cell receptor (beta chain) was sequenced during a study of T cells in Graves' hyperthyroidism and ophthalmopathy. Findings and limits, study-wide: Most thyroid clonotypes expanded above 0.001 were also detected in blood. The model forecast ophthalmopathy, anticipating it by a median approximately 6.2 months before onset.

Amplification of TCR beta CDR3 regions was performed using RNA transcripts as template. First-round RT-PCR of the TCR CDR3 relied on the HTBI primer set. TCRdb ran MiXCR on the multiplex PCR reads and lists one entry per CDR3 protein. The table shows a few hundred thousand distinct CDR3 sequences, with around 15% occurring only once. Investigators excluded patients with uncontrolled infection, other autoimmune disease, pregnancy or lactation. This clonotype was picked up a small number of times. What it binds is not known. From germline, CDR1 is SGDLS and CDR2 YYNGEE. The CDR3 runs to 13 residues. Trimming shortened V by 0 bases and J by 5 bases, and 9 bases separated the two germline ends.

The chain carries TRBV9 and TRBJ2-7, with D perhaps assigned TRBD1 or TRBD2 (6 bases each). Sequenced: blood. This sequence was found in a woman aged 18-29 years with Graves' hyperthyroidism. The CDR3 here is CASSVEGGNEQYF. CDR3 coding DNA: TGTGCCAGCAGCGTAGAGGGGGGAAACGAGCAGTACTTC.